This T cell receptor beta chain was retrieved from a study of blood T cell repertoires in COVID-19. At the level of the study: The study drew acute and convalescent COVID-19 samples from the United States, Italy and Spain. Nucleic acid was either cDNA or gDNA, and it came from T cells, B-cell-depleted T cells, or PBMCs.

Patients of the Seattle cohort, enrolled during active infection, were followed longitudinally. Here immunoSEQ multiplex PCR was the method, and the copy in TCRdb shows in-frame clones only, minus some. The sample contains about 220,000 clones, approximately 78% of which appear only once. V was pared by 5 bases and J by 5 bases, with 9 bases of the junction left unmatched. Looked up from germline, CDR1 is MNHEY and CDR2 is SVGEGT. The CDR3 extends over 15 amino acids. The sequencing input was peripheral blood. This clonotype originated in a woman in her seventies with COVID-19, enrolled during active disease. This rearrangement joins TRBV6-2 or TRBV6-3 to TRBJ2-3; the match to TRBD1 covers 8 bases. CDR3 nucleotide sequence: TGTGCCAGCAGTGAGACAGGACAGGGAGTAGATACGCAGTATTTT. It encodes CASSETGQGVDTQYF.